This T cell receptor beta chain was sequenced in a study of T cell responses to AZD1222 COVID-19 vaccine. General study points: Dominant CD4 TCR responses targeted spike regions 160-218 and 743-854. Donor demographics were predominantly white British with a female majority; clonal diversity may be underestimated. Repertoire sampling happened only post peak T cell response. Spike-specific TCR breadth and depth went up after people got two AZD1222 doses.

The CDR3 is made up of 14 amino acids. Germline CDR1 is SNHLY and CDR2 is FYNNEI. Trimming removed 4 bases at V and 0 bases at J, with 9 bases between. Concerning this clone: The target antigen is unknown.

Measured with immunoSEQ multiplex PCR; TCRdb has only the in-frame clones, and not every one. In the table there are roughly 150,000 clones, just under 95% of which are singletons. The chain combines TRBV2 with TRBJ1-1, with a tentative D call TRBD1 (5 bases). The TCR originated in an adult in good health. The specimen was peripheral blood, collected on day 0 of AZD1222 vaccination. The chain's CDR3 is CASSATGMNTEAFF. The CDR3 DNA reads TGTGCCAGCAGTGCCACAGGTATGAACACTGAAGCTTTCTTT. Based on the CDR3 plus reference TRBV2 and TRBJ1-1, the full variable domain is EPEVTQTPSHQVTQMGQEVILRCVPISNHLYFYWYRQILGQKVEFLVSFYNNEISEKSEIFDDQFSVERPDGSNFTLKIRSTKLEDSAMYFCASSATGMNTEAFFGQGTRLTVV.